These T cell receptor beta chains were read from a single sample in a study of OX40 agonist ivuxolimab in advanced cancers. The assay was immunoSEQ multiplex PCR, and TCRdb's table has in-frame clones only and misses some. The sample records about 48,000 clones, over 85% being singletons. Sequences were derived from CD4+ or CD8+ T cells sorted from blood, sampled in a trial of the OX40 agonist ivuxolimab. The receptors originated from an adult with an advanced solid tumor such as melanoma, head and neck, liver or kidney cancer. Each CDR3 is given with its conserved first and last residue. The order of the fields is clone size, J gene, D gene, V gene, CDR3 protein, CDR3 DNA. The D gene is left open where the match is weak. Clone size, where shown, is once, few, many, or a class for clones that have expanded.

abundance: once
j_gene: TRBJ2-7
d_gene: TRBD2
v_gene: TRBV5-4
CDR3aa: CASSLMGLAGAEQYF
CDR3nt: TGTGCCAGCAGCTTGATGGGACTAGCGGGAGCCGAGCAGTACTTC

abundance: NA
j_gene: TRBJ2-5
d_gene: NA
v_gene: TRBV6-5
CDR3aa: CASSYSPGQETQYF
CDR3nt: TGTGCCAGCAGTTACTCTCCAGGACAAGAGACCCAGTACTTC

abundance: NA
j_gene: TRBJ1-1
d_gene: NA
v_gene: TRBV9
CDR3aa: CASSVVEGGNTEAFF
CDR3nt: TGTGCCAGCAGCGTAGTGGAAGGGGGGAACACTGAAGCTTTCTTT

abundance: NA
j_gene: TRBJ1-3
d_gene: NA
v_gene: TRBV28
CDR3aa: CASSFPRNTIYF
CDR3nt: TGTGCCAGCAGTTTTCCCCGAAACACCATATATTTT

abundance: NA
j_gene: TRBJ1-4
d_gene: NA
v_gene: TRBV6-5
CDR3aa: CASSYLGTNEKLFF
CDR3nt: TGTGCCAGCAGTTACTTGGGGACTAATGAAAAACTGTTTTTT

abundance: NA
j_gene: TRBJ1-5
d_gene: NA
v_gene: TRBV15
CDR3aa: CATSTEPLSNQPQHF
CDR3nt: TGTGCCACCAGTACTGAACCACTTAGCAATCAGCCCCAGCATTTT

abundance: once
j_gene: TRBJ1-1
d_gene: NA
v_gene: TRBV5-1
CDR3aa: CASSLVYSVNTEAFF
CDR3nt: TGCGCCAGCAGCTTGGTGTATTCCGTGAACACTGAAGCTTTCTTT

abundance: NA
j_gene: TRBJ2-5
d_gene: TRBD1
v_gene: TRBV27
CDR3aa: CASRRGPETQYF
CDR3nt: TGTGCCAGCAGGAGGGGGCCTGAGACCCAGTACTTC

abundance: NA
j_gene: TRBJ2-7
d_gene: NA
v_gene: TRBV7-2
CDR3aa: CASSLVGGDYEQYF
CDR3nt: TGTGCCAGCAGCTTAGTAGGGGGAGACTACGAGCAGTACTTC

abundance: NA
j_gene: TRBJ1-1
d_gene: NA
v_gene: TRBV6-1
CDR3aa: CASSNLISGVVEAFF
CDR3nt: TGTGCCAGCAGCAACCTTATCTCAGGGGTTGTTGAAGCTTTCTTT

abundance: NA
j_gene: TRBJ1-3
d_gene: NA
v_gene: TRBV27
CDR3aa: CASSLTGSSGNTIYF
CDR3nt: TGTGCCAGCAGTTTAACAGGGAGCTCTGGAAACACCATATATTTT

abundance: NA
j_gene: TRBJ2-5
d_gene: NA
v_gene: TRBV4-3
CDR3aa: CASSQDIGKTQYF
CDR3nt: TGCGCCAGCAGCCAAGACATAGGGAAGACCCAGTACTTC

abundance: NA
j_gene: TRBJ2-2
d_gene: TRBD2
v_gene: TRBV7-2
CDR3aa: CASSLISGRAWLDGELFF
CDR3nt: TGTGCCAGCAGCTTAATTAGCGGGAGGGCCTGGTTGGACGGGGAGCTGTTTTTT

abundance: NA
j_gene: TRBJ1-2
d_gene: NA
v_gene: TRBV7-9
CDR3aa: CASSSLSTYTSSSTF
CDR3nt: TGTGCCAGCAGCTCCCTCTCCACTTACACAAGTTCTTCGACCTTC

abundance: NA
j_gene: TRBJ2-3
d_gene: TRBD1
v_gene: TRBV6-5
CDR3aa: CASSPTTGSTDTQYF
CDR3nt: TGTGCCAGCAGTCCAACGACAGGGTCCACAGATACGCAGTATTTT

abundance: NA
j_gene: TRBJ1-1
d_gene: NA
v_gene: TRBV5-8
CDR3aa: CASSLLGSGTEAFF
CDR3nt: TGTGCCAGCAGCTTGCTGGGGTCGGGCACTGAAGCTTTCTTT

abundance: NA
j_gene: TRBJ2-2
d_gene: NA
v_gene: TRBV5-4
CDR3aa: CASEANTGELFF
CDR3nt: TGTGCCAGCGAGGCAAACACCGGGGAGCTGTTTTTT

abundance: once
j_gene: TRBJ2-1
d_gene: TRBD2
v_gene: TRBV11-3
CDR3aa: CASSFTSGRNEQFF
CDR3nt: TGTGCCAGCAGCTTTACTAGCGGGAGGAATGAGCAGTTCTTC

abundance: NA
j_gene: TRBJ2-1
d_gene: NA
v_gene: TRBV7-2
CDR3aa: CASSLRSSYNEQFF
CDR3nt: TGTGCCAGCAGCTTAAGGAGCTCCTACAATGAGCAGTTCTTC

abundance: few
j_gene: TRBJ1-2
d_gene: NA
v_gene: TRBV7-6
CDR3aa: CASSLAGAEAIYGYTF
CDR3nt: TGTGCCAGCAGCTTAGCGGGGGCAGAAGCAATCTATGGCTACACCTTC

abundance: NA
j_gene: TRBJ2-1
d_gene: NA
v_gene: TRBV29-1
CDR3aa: CSVAGEREQFF
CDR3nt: TGCAGCGTGGCTGGGGAGCGGGAGCAGTTCTTC

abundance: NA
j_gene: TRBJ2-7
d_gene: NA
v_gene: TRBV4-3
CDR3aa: CASSQAAGTSYEQYF
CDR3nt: TGCGCCAGCAGCCAAGCCGCGGGGACCTCCTACGAGCAGTACTTC

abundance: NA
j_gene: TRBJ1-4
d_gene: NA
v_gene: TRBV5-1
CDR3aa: CASSLYPDEKLFF
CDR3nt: TGCGCCAGCAGCTTGTACCCGGATGAAAAACTGTTTTTT

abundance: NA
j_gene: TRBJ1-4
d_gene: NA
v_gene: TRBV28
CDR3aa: CASSYVFEKLFF
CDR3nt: TGTGCCAGCAGCTACGTATTTGAAAAACTGTTTTTT

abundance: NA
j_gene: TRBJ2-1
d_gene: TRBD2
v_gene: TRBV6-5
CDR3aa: CASSYSTSGGAREQFF
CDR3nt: TGTGCCAGCAGTTACTCGACCAGCGGGGGGGCCCGGGAGCAGTTCTTC

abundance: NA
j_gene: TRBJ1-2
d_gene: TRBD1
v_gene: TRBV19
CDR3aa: CASSMGQGSIPLGYTF
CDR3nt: TGTGCCAGTAGTATGGGACAGGGATCTATCCCACTTGGCTACACCTTC

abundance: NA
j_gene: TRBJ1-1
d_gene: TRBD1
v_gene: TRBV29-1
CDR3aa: CSVEVQDRAEAFF
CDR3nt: TGCAGCGTTGAAGTCCAGGACAGGGCTGAAGCTTTCTTT

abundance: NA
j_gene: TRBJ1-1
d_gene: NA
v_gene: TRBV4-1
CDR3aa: CASSRPGTGTEAFF
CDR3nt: TGCGCCAGCAGCCGCCCCGGGACGGGAACTGAAGCTTTCTTT

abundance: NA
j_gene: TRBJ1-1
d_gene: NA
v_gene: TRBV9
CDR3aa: CASSVAGLNTEAFF
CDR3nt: TGTGCCAGCAGCGTAGCAGGTCTGAACACTGAAGCTTTCTTT

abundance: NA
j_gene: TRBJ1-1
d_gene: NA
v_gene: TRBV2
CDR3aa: CASSEAVGGDTEAFF
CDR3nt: TGTGCCAGCAGTGAAGCGGTAGGGGGGGACACTGAAGCTTTCTTT

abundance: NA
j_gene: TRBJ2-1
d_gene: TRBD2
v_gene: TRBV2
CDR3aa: CASFRSTSGLNNEQFF
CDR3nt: TGTGCCAGCTTCCGATCGACTAGCGGGCTGAACAATGAGCAGTTCTTC